This record covers a single T cell receptor (beta chain). Its antigen is unidentified. Generated by immunoSEQ multiplex PCR, the TCRdb table keeps only in-frame clones and is missing some. The table records fewer than 6,000 clones, about four fifths of them present only once. The data were obtained in a study of immune evolution from preneoplasia to lung adenocarcinoma. Study-level points and caveats: Compared with EGFR-mutant or double wild-type lesions, KRAS-mutant nodules were more clonal. Later-stage lesions seemingly showed higher T cell density and diversity than normal lung. From normal lung to invasive adenocarcinoma, top clone frequencies appeared to decrease.

Trimming left V 5 bases short and J 1 base short, with 9 bases between. Germline V gene sequence: CDR1 MDHEN, CDR2 SYDVKM. The CDR3 length is 14 residues. Between about 2014 and 2018, patients underwent resection in Japan or China. This chain joins TRBV28 and TRBJ1-3; D call uncertain. Input material: FFPE minimally invasive lung adenocarcinoma tissue. The source of this sequence is a person aged 60-80 years with lung adenocarcinoma. The CDR3 DNA reads TGTGCCAGCAGTCCACCACGGTCTGGAAACACCATATATTTT. Its protein product is CASSPPRSGNTIYF.